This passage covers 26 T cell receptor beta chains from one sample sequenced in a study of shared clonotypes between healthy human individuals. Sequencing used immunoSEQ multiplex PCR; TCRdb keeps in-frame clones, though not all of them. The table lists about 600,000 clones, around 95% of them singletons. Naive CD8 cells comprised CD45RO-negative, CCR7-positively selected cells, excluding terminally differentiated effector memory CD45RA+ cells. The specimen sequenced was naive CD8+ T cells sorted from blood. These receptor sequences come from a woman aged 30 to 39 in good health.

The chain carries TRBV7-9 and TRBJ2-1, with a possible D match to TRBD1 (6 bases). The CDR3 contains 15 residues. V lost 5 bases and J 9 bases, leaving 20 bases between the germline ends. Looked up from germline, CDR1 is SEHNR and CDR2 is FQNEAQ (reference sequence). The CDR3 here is CASSPIRGPGGEQFF. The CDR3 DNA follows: TGTGCCAGCAGCCCGATCAGGGGCCCTGGAGGTGAGCAGTTCTTC.

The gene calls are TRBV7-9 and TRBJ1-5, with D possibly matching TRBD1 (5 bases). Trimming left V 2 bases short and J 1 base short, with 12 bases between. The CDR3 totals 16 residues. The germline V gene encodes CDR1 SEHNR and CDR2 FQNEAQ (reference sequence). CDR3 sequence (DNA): TGTGCCAGCAGCTTATGGCCGGGGCCGAGCAATCAGCCCCAGCATTTT. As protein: CASSLWPGPSNQPQHF.

The CDR3 DNA reads as TGTGCCAGCAGCTTACCGGGACAGCCGGCTTACGAGCAGTACTTC. Translated: CASSLPGQPAYEQYF. The chain joins TRBV11-2 to TRBJ2-7; 7 positions agree with TRBD1. Germline lookup yields CDR1 SGHAT and CDR2 FQNNGV. J was trimmed by 4 bases and V by 2 bases; bases with no gene match: 8. This CDR3 is built from 15 residues.

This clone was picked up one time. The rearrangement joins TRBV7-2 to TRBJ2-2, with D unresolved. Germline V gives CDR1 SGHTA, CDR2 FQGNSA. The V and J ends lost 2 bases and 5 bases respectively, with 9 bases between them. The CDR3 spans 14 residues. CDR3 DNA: TGTGCCAGCAGCTTAATGGCTTTAACCGGGGAGCTGTTTTTT. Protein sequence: CASSLMALTGELFF.

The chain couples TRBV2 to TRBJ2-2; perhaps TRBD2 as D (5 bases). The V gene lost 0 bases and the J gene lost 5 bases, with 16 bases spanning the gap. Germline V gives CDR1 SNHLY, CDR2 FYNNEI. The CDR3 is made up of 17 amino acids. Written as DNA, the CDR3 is TGTGCCAGCAGTGAAGCGCCTGTGTCTAGCACGACCGGGGAGCTGTTTTTT. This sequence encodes CASSEAPVSSTTGELFF. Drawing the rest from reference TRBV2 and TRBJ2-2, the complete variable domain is EPEVTQTPSHQVTQMGQEVILRCVPISNHLYFYWYRQILGQKVEFLVSFYNNEISEKSEIFDDQFSVERPDGSNFTLKIRSTKLEDSAMYFCASSEAPVSSTTGELFFGEGSRLTVL.

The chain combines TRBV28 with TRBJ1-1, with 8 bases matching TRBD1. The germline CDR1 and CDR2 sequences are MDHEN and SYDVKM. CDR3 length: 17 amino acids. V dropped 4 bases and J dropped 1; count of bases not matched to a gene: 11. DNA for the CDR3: TGTGCCAGCAGTTCACCTTTGACAGGGGTGGGGAACACTGAAGCTTTCTTT. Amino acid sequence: CASSSPLTGVGNTEAFF.

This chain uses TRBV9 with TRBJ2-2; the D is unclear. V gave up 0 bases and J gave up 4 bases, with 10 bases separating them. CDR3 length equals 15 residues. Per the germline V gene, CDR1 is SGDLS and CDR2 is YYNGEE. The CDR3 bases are TGTGCCAGCAGCGTAGGCAGAGAGCTCACCGGGGAGCTGTTTTTT. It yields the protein CASSVGRELTGELFF.

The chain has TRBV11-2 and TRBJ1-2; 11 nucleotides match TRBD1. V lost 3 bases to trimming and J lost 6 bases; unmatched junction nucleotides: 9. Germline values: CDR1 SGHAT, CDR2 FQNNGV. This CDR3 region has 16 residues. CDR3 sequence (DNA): TGTGCCAGCAGCTTTCGGCGGGACAGGGGGTGGGATGGCTACACCTTC. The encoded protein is CASSFRRDRGWDGYTF.

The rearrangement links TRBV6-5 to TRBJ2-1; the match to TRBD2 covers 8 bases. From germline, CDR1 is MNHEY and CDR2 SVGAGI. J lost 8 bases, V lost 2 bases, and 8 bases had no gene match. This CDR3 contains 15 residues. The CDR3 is CASSYREGPLHEQFF. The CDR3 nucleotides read TGTGCCAGCAGTTACCGGGAGGGCCCCTTGCATGAGCAGTTCTTC.

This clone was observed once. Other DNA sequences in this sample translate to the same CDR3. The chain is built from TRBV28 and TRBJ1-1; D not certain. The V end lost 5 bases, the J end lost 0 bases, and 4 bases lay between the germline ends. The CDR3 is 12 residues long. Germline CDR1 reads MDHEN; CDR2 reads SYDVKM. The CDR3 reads CASSGLNTEAFF. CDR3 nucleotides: TGTGCCAGCAGTGGACTGAACACTGAAGCTTTCTTT.

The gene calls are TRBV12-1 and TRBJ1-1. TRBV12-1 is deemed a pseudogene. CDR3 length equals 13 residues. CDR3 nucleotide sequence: TGTGCCAGCAGGACTCACTGTCGGACTGAAGCTTTCTTT. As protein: CASRTHCRTEAFF.

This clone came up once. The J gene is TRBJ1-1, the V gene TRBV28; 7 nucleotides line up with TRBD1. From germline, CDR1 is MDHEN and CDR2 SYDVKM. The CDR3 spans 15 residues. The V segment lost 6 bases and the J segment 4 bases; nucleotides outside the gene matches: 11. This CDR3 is CASRLRTGGSTEAFF. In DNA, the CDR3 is TGTGCCAGCAGGCTAAGGACAGGAGGGAGCACTGAAGCTTTCTTT.

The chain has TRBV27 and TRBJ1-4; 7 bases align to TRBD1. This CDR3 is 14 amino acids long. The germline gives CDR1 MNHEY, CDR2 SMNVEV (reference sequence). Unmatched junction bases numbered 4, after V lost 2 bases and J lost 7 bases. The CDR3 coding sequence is TGTGCCAGCAGTTTAGTAGGGACAGCTGAAAAACTGTTTTTT. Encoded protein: CASSLVGTAEKLFF.

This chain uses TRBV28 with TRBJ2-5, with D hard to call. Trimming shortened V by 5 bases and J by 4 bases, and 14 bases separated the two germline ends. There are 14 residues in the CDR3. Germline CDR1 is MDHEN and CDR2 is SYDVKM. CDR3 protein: CASSVTRAGETQYF. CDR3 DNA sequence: TGTGCCAGCAGTGTAACAAGGGCCGGAGAGACCCAGTACTTC.

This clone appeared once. CDR3 sequence: CSVQGSGVDNEQFF. In nucleotides, the CDR3 is TGCAGCGTTCAGGGTTCAGGGGTCGACAATGAGCAGTTCTTC. The V call is TRBV29-1, the J call TRBJ2-1; a possible D gene is TRBD1 (6 bases). The germline CDR1 and CDR2 sequences are SQVTM and ANQGSEA. Trimming stripped 5 bases from V and 5 bases from J, with 16 bases between. CDR3 length: 14 residues.

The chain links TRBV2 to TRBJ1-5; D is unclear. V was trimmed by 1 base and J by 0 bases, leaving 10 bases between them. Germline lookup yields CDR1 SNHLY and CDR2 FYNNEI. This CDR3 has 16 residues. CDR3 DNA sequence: TGTGCCAGCAGTGAAGGGGAGGATAATAGCAATCAGCCCCAGCATTTT. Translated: CASSEGEDNSNQPQHF.

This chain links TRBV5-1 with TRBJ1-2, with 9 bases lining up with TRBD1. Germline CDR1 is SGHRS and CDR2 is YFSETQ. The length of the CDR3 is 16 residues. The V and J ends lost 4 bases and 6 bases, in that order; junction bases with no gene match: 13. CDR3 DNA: TGCGCCAGCAGCCCGGCGGGGACAGGGAATTCAAATGGCTACACCTTC. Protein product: CASSPAGTGNSNGYTF.

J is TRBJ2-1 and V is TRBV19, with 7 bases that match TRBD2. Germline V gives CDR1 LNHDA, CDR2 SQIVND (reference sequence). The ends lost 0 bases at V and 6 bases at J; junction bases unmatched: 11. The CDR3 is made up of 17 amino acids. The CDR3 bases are TGTGCCAGTAGTATAGATCCCCCGGGGAGCGGGGCCAATGAGCAGTTCTTC. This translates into CASSIDPPGSGANEQFF.

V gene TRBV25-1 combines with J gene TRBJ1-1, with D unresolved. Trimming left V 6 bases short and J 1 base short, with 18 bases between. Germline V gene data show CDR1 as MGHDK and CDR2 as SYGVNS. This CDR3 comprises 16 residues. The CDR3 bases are TGTGCCAGCAGCAGACGGACGACGGGCCCGAACACTGAAGCTTTCTTT. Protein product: CASSRRTTGPNTEAFF.

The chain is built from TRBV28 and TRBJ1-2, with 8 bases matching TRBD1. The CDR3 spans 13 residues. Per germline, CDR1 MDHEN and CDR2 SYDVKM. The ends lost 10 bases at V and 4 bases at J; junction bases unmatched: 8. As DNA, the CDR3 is TGTGCCATCTTTGACAGGGGACTCTATGGCTACACCTTC. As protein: CAIFDRGLYGYTF.

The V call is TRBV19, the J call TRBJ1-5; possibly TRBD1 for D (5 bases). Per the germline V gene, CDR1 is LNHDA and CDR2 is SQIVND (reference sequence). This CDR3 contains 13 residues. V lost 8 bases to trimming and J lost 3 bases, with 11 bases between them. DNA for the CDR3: TGTGCCAGTGATGACAGTACCAATCAGCCCCAGCATTTT. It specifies CASDDSTNQPQHF.

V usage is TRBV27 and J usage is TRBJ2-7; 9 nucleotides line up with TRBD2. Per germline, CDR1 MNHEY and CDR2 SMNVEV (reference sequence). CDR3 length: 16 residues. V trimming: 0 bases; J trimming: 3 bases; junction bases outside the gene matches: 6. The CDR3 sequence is CASSLSWLAGNYEQYF. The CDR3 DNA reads TGTGCCAGCAGTTTATCTTGGCTAGCGGGAAACTACGAGCAGTACTTC.

The CDR3 protein is CASSAGQGGGYEQYF. CDR3 DNA: TGTGCCAGTAGCGCAGGACAGGGTGGCGGATACGAGCAGTACTTC. This chain links TRBV19 with TRBJ2-7; 8 nucleotides agree with TRBD1. Looked up from germline, CDR1 is LNHDA and CDR2 is SQIVND (reference sequence). The V gene end was trimmed by 6 bases and the J gene end by 4 bases; junction bases not matched to a gene: 11. The CDR3 extends over 15 amino acids.

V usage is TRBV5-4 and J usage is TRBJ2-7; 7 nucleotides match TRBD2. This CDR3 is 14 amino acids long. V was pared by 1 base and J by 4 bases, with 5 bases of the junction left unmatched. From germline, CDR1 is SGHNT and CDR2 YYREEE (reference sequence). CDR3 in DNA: TGTGCCAGCAGCTTGCGCGGGAGAAGATACGAGCAGTACTTC. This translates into CASSLRGRRYEQYF.

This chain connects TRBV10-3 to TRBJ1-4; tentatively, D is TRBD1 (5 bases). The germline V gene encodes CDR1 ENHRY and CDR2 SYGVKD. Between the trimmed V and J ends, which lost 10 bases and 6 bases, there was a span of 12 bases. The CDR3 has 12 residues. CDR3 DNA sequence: TGTGCCACCCGACCGGGGGATGAAAAACTGTTTTTT. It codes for CATRPGDEKLFF.

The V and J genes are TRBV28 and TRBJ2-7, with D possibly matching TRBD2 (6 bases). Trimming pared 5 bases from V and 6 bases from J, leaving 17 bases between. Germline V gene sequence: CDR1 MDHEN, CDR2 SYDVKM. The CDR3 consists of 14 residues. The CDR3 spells CASSDPGLPSEQYF. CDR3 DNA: TGTGCCAGCAGTGACCCCGGACTACCATCCGAGCAGTACTTC.